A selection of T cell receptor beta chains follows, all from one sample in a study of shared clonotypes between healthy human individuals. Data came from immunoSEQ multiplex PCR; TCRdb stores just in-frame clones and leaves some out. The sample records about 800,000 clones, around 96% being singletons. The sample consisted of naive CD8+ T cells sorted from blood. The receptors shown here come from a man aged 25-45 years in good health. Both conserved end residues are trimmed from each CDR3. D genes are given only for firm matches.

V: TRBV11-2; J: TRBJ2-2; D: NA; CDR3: ASSLVAGELF
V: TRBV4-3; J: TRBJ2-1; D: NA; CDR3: ASSLDRSSYNEQF
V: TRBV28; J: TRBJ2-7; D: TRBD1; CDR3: ASETGGIGYEQY
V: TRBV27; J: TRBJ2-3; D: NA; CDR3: ASSFLRGNTDTQY
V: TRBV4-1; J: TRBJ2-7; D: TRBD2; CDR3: ASSQEGGVYEQY
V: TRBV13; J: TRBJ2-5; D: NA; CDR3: ASSLGSTDQRETQY
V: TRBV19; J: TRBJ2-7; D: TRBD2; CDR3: ASSIAGGSLSEQY
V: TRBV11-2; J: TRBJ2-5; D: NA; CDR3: ASSPEGTGETQY
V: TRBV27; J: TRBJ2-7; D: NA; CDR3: ASRRIHEQY
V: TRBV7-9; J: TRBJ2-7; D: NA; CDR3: ASSRQGPQHEQY
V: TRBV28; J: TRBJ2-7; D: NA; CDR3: ASRRREQY
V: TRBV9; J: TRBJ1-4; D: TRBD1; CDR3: ASSTGTGGLRNEKLF
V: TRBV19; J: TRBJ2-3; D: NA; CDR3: ASSSVSSTDTQY
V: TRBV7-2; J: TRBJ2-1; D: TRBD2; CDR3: ASSLKGIGRSSYNEQF
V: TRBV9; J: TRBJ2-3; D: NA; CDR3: ASSPSGLIRGTDTQY
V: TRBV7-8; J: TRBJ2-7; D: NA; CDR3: ASSRPDQYEQY
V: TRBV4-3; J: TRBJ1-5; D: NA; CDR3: ASSQDIGSNQPQH
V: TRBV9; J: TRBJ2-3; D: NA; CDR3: ASSVSGGPTDTQY
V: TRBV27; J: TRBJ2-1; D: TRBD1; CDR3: ASSAIQGNSYNEQF
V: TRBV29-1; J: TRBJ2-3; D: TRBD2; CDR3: SVGLAGELDTQY
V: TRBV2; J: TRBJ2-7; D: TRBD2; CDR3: ASSEGLAGVIGYEQY
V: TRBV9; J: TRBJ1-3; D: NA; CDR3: ASSTGNTIY
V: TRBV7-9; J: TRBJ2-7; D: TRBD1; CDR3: ASRDRETYEQY
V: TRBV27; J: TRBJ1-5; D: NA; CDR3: ASSAWGDPGQPQH
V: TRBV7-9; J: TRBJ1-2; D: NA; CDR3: ASSVQGPGGYT
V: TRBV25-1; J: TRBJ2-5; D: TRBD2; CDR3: ASKAGGKETQY
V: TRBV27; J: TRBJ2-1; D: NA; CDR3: ASSFGITINEQF
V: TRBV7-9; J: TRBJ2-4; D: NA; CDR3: ASSATTGTSTAKNIQY
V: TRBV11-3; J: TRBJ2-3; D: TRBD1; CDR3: ASTLSDRKGGANTDTQY
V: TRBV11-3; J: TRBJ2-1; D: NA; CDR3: ASSLEGGRPGDEQF
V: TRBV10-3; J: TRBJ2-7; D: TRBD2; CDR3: AIRGDYTYEQY
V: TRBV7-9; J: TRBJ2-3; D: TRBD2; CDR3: ASSPGTSGSVDTQY
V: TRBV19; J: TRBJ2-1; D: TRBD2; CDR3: ASSGLPSGSRNEQF
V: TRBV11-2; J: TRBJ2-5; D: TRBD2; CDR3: ASSLWGGQETQY
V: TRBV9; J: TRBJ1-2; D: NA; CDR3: ASSVATLSGYT
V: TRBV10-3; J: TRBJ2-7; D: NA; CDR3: AISETGSYEQY
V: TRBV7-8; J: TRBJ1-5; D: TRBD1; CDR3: ASSPSGTGGQPQH
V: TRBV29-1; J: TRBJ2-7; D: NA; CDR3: SVELGSHEQY
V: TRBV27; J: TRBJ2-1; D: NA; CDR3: ASSVAKRNEQF
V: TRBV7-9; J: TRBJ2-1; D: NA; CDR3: AIWGSMYNEQF
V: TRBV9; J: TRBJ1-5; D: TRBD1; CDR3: ASSADRANQPQH
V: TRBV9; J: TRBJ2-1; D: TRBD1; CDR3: ASTSGTVNYNEQF
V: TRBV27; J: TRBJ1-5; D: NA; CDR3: ASSPSGGDQPQH
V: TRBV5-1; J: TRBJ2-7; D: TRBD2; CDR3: ASTLGGASGFYEQY
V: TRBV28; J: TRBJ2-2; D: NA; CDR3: ASTHDRENTGELF
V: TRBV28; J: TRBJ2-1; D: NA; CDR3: ASSLLEGFGEQF
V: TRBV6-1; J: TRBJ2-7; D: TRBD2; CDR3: ASSEAGGLAGISYEQY
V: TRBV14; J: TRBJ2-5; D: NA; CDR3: ASSQERVWTLHQEAQY
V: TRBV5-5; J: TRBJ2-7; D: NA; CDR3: ASSPTGTPFYEQY
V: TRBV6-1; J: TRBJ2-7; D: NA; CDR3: ASRTFTYEQY
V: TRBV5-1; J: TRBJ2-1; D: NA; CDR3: ASSLKGNEQF
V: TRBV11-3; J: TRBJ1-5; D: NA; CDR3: ASSLPQSYSNQPQH
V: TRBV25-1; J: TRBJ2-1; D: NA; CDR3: ASSEAGSSYNEQF